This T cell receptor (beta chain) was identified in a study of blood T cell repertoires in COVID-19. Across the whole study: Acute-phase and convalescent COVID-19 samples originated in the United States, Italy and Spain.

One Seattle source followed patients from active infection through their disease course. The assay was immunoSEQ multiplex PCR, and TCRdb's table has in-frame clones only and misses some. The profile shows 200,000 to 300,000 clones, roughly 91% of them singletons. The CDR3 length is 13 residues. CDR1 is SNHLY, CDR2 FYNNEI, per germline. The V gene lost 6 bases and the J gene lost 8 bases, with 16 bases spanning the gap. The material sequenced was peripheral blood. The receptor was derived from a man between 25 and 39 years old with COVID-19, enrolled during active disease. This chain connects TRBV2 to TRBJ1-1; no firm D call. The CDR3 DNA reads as TGTGCCAGCAGCGATCAAAGGGCGGGGGAAGCTTTCTTT. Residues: CASSDQRAGEAFF.